These 14 T cell receptor beta chains share one sample of origin, sequenced in a study of T-cell reconstitution after alpha-beta-depleted transplantation in children. A library of TCRbeta sequences, prepared with unique molecular identifiers, was generated. TCRdb itself ran the PCR reads through MiXCR, one entry per CDR3 protein. This sample has approximately 980,000 distinct CDR3 sequences, with around 30% found just once. Sample: PBMCs, mostly from graft donor cells, taken 360 days after TCRalphabeta/CD19-depleted stem cell transplant. The source of these receptors is a boy under three years old who had a stem cell transplant for SCID, so the T cells may come from the graft donor.

This clonotype was counted between two and nine times. The chain recombines TRBV20-1 with TRBJ1-4; D is uncertain. Trimming left V 1 base short and J 7 bases short, with 13 bases between. This CDR3 is 14 amino acids long. Germline loops: CDR1 DFQATT, CDR2 SNEGSKA (reference sequence). The CDR3 loop is CSARGGQIAEKLFF. CDR3 DNA sequence: TGCAGTGCTAGAGGCGGTCAGATCGCTGAAAAACTGTTTTTT.

The V gene is TRBV5-6, the J gene TRBJ2-1; 8 bases are shared with TRBD1. The germline V gene encodes CDR1 SGHDT and CDR2 YYEEEE. V lost 7 bases, J lost 8 bases, and 8 bases stayed unmatched. The CDR3 spans 13 residues. CDR3 sequence (DNA): TGTGCCAGCGGGACCCAGGGGGCCGATGAGCAGTTCTTC. Residues: CASGTQGADEQFF.

The chain has TRBV2 and TRBJ2-7; D not certain. Germline-derived CDR1 and CDR2 are SNHLY and FYNNEI. This CDR3 has 13 residues. Trimming shortened V by 4 bases and J by 6 bases, and 13 bases separated the two germline ends. The CDR3: CASSGHEYGEQYF. CDR3 DNA sequence: TGTGCCAGCAGTGGCCATGAGTACGGCGAGCAGTACTTC.

This clonotype has a handful of counts. The chain carries TRBV29-1 and TRBJ2-3, with D possibly being TRBD1 (6 bases). Germline CDR1 is SQVTM and CDR2 is ANQGSEA. CDR3 length: 15 residues. V was shortened by 1 base and J by 2 bases, with 13 bases between the two germline ends. CDR3 amino acids: CSVEVRGQITDTQYF. The CDR3 coding sequence is TGCAGCGTTGAAGTGAGAGGACAGATCACAGATACGCAGTATTTT.

This clonotype has ten or more counts. The chain recombines TRBV25-1 with TRBJ2-3; D ambiguous. The CDR3 has 15 amino acids. The germline V and J ends were trimmed by 2 bases and 0 bases, with 9 bases remaining between them. The germline gives CDR1 MGHDK, CDR2 SYGVNS. In nucleotides, the CDR3 is TGTGCCAGCAGTGAAGGGGTGAGCAGCACAGATACGCAGTATTTT. Encoded protein: CASSEGVSSTDTQYF.

This clonotype has just a few counts. The chain combines TRBV29-1 with TRBJ1-3; the D gene is possibly TRBD1 (6 bases). The germline CDR1 and CDR2 sequences are SQVTM and ANQGSEA. CDR3 length: 13 residues. The V gene lost 6 bases and the J gene lost 2 bases, with 11 bases spanning the gap. The CDR3 loop is CSVGDRTGNTIYF. CDR3 nucleotide sequence: TGCAGCGTCGGAGACAGGACTGGAAACACCATATATTTT.

The chain employs TRBV28 and TRBJ2-7, with D perhaps TRBD1 or TRBD2 (5 bases each). The V gene lost 2 bases and the J gene lost 1 base, with 12 bases spanning the gap. CDR3 length equals 15 residues. Germline lookup yields CDR1 MDHEN and CDR2 SYDVKM. DNA of the CDR3: TGTGCCAGCAGTTTAAGAGGGGTGTTATCCTACGAGCAGTACTTC. It is translated as CASSLRGVLSYEQYF.

The chain employs TRBV6-2 or TRBV6-3 and TRBJ2-5; 9 bases agree with TRBD2. CDR1 and CDR2 (germline): MNHEY, SVGEGT. The CDR3 loop spans 14 amino acids. V was clipped by 6 bases and J by 3 bases; unmatched bases: 5. This CDR3 is CASRPSGVKETQYF. CDR3 DNA: TGTGCCAGCAGACCTAGCGGGGTTAAAGAGACCCAGTACTTC.

The chain uses TRBV28 and TRBJ2-2; 10 bases are shared with TRBD1. V was clipped by 7 bases and J by 5 bases; unmatched bases: 7. Looked up from germline, CDR1 is MDHEN and CDR2 is SYDVKM. The CDR3 has 15 amino acids. DNA of the CDR3: TGTGCCAGCATTGGGACAGGGGTATGGACCGGGGAGCTGTTTTTT. Encoded protein: CASIGTGVWTGELFF.

The chain is built from TRBV12-3 or TRBV12-4 and TRBJ1-6; tentative D call: TRBD1 (5 bases). The CDR3 is made up of 15 amino acids. V was pared by 6 bases and J by 7 bases, with 16 bases between. CDR3 region: CASSNTGTPNSPLHF. The CDR3 nucleotides read TGTGCCAGCAGCAACACCGGGACCCCAAATTCACCCCTCCACTTT.

V gene TRBV4-3 combines with J gene TRBJ1-1, with D perhaps TRBD1 (5 bases). Trimming took 1 base from V and 1 from J, leaving 16 bases between them. The CDR3 length is 17 residues. In germline, CDR1 is LGHNA, CDR2 YSLEER. The CDR3 loop is CASSQGGHTIRNTEAFF. In DNA form, the CDR3 reads TGCGCCAGCAGCCAAGGGGGCCACACCATACGGAACACTGAAGCTTTCTTT.

This clonotype has just a few counts. This rearrangement joins TRBV20-1 to TRBJ1-1; TRBD1 is a possible D gene (6 bases). Trimming stripped 1 base from V and 6 bases from J, with 21 bases between. CDR3 length equals 16 residues. Germline V gives CDR1 DFQATT, CDR2 SNEGSKA (reference sequence). The DNA for the CDR3 is TGCAGTGCTAGAGGGCAGGGGAGTATTCGGCAGGCTGAAGCTTTCTTT. Translated: CSARGQGSIRQAEAFF.

This clonotype was seen ten or more times. The rearrangement uses TRBV6-2 or TRBV6-3 and TRBJ2-2; tentative D call: TRBD2 (6 bases). CDR3 length: 15 residues. V lost 6 bases to trimming and J lost 7 bases, with 18 bases between them. Germline V lookup: CDR1 MNHEY, CDR2 SVGEGT. CDR3 coding DNA: TGTGCCAGCAGAGGCGGGAAGAAAGTCGGCGGGGAGCTGTTTTTT. This codes for CASRGGKKVGGELFF.

This clonotype was counted a few times. This chain links TRBV12-3 or TRBV12-4 with TRBJ2-4; D uncertain. There are 15 residues in the CDR3. V was cut by 8 bases and J by 5 bases, with 19 bases left in between. CDR3 in amino acids: CASPLALPTENIQYF. In DNA form, the CDR3 reads TGTGCCAGCCCTTTGGCACTTCCGACCGAAAACATTCAGTACTTC.